The 17 T cell receptor beta chains below come from one sample, sequenced in a study of blood T cell repertoires in COVID-19. Sequencing used immunoSEQ multiplex PCR; TCRdb keeps in-frame clones, though not all of them. The table includes about 24,000 clones, approximately 89% detected once. Sequencing used peripheral blood. These receptors originate from a man aged 45-65 years with active COVID-19.

This clone was seen just once. The gene calls are TRBV27 and TRBJ2-7, with TRBD1 identical over 8 bases. Trimming cost V 5 bases and J 1 base; bases outside gene matches: 7. The CDR3 loop spans 15 amino acids. The germline V gene encodes CDR1 MNHEY and CDR2 SMNVEV (reference sequence). This chain's CDR3 is CASSTTGTGSYEQYF. CDR3 nucleotide sequence: TGTGCCAGCAGTACCACCGGGACAGGTTCCTACGAGCAGTACTTC.

The chain has TRBV14 and TRBJ1-2; D ambiguous. Trimming removed 1 base from V and 5 bases from J, with 5 bases in between. This CDR3 is 12 amino acids long. Germline V CDR1 and CDR2: SGHDN, FVKESK. CDR3: CASSQGGYGYTF. In nucleotides, the CDR3 is TGTGCCAGCAGCCAAGGCGGATATGGCTACACCTTC.

This chain joins TRBV28 and TRBJ1-5; 7 bases map to TRBD1. Germline V CDR1 and CDR2: MDHEN, SYDVKM. This CDR3 is 14 amino acids long. V shed 2 bases and J 5 bases; nucleotides not matched to a gene: 3. The chain's CDR3 is CASSLGTAYQPQHF. CDR3 DNA: TGTGCCAGCAGTTTAGGGACAGCTTATCAGCCCCAGCATTTT.

The rearrangement uses TRBV27 and TRBJ2-1, with 11 bases identical to TRBD2. V trimming: 8 bases; J trimming: 4 bases; junction bases outside the gene matches: 1. The germline V gene has CDR1 MNHEY and CDR2 SMNVEV (reference sequence). This CDR3 has 13 amino acids. The CDR3 DNA follows: TGTGCCAGCGGACTAGCGGGTTACAATGAGCAGTTCTTC. This encodes CASGLAGYNEQFF.

The chain has TRBV2 and TRBJ2-3, with TRBD1 identical over 7 bases. CDR3 size: 16 residues. The junction had 10 bases not matched to a gene; V was cut back by 6 bases and J by 1 base. Germline loops: CDR1 SNHLY, CDR2 FYNNEI. The CDR3 DNA is TGTGCCAGCAGCCCCCTCCGGGACAGAGGCACAGATACGCAGTATTTT. Amino acids: CASSPLRDRGTDTQYF.

This chain connects TRBV6-1 to TRBJ2-7, with D maybe TRBD2 (5 bases). Per the germline V gene, CDR1 is MNHNS and CDR2 is SASEGT. CDR3 length equals 16 residues. Trimming removed 1 base from V and 2 bases from J, with 15 bases in between. CDR3 protein: CASSEVWGAPTYEQYF. The CDR3 nucleotides are TGTGCCAGCAGTGAAGTGTGGGGAGCCCCGACCTACGAGCAGTACTTC.

The chain links TRBV5-4 to TRBJ1-1; D possibly corresponds to TRBD1 (5 bases). This CDR3 is built from 14 residues. CDR1 is SGHNT, CDR2 YYREEE, per germline (reference sequence). With 4 bases removed from V and 5 bases from J, the gap between germline ends came to 15 bases. This chain's CDR3 is CASSQPGLRTEAFF. The CDR3 region has the DNA TGTGCCAGCAGCCAACCGGGACTGAGAACTGAAGCTTTCTTT.

The genes are TRBV29-1 and TRBJ2-7; TRBD1 aligns across 8 bases. The CDR3 length is 17 residues. V was pared by 5 bases and J by 6 bases, with 21 bases of the junction left unmatched. The germline V gene encodes CDR1 SQVTM and CDR2 ANQGSEA. In nucleotides, the CDR3 is TGCAGCGTTACTGGGTACAGGGGGTCTAAATCTTACGGCGAGCAGTACTTC. It encodes CSVTGYRGSKSYGEQYF.

This rearrangement joins TRBV29-1 to TRBJ1-4; TRBD1 matches at 9 bases. Germline assignment: CDR1 SQVTM and CDR2 ANQGSEA. CDR3 length: 13 residues. With V trimmed by 7 bases and J by 8 bases, 8 bases remained unmatched. CDR3 bases: TGCAGCGCCTGGGGACAGGGAGGAGAAAAACTGTTTTTT. Encoded protein: CSAWGQGGEKLFF. The complete variable domain, with remaining parts taken from reference TRBV29-1 and TRBJ1-4, reads SAVISQKPSRDICQRGTSLTIQCQVDSQVTMMFWYRQQPGQSLTLIATANQGSEATYESGFVIDKFPISRPNLTFSTLTVSNMSPEDSSIYLCSAWGQGGEKLFFGSGTQLSVL.

V and J are TRBV7-8 and TRBJ2-5; the match to TRBD1 covers 8 bases. This CDR3 region has 15 residues. Germline trimming cut 3 bases from V and 2 bases from J; bases unmatched to any gene: 5. Germline CDR1 and CDR2: SGHVS and FQNEAQ. The CDR3 spells CASSFQGARQETQYF. The CDR3 DNA follows: TGTGCCAGCAGCTTCCAGGGGGCAAGGCAAGAGACCCAGTACTTC.

The CDR3, as DNA: TGTGCCAGCAGCACCTATGAGACCCAGTACTTC. This sequence encodes CASSTYETQYF. The V and J genes are TRBV7-8 and TRBJ2-5, with D unresolved. The CDR3 loop spans 11 amino acids. Germline V lookup: CDR1 SGHVS, CDR2 FQNEAQ. The germline V and J ends were trimmed by 5 bases and 5 bases, with 6 bases remaining between them.

The CDR3, as DNA: TGTGCCAGCGGGAAAGAGGGCGGGAAGATCTACGAGCAGTACTTC. Residues: CASGKEGGKIYEQYF. This sequence joins TRBV6-6 and TRBJ2-7, with a possible D match to TRBD2 (6 bases). Germline CDR1 reads MNHNY; CDR2 reads SVGAGI (reference sequence). This CDR3 has 15 residues. V was trimmed by 8 bases and J by 3 bases, leaving 20 bases between them.

The CDR3 sequence is CASSLVPVSTNEKLFF. The CDR3 DNA follows: TGTGCCAGCAGCTTAGTTCCGGTTTCAACTAATGAAAAACTGTTTTTT. The chain joins TRBV7-3 to TRBJ1-4; D is ambiguous. The CDR3 has 16 amino acids. Germline V CDR1 and CDR2: SGHTA, FQGTGA. V was clipped by 2 bases and J by 0 bases, with 10 bases between them.

The chain links TRBV4-2 to TRBJ1-2, with D unclear. V was cut by 0 bases and J by 0 bases, with 14 bases left in between. Germline assignment: CDR1 LGHNA and CDR2 YNFKEQ. The CDR3 loop spans 17 amino acids. DNA for the CDR3: TGTGCCAGCAGCCAAGATGCGCCGGGAAGAGCTAACTATGGCTACACCTTC. It translates to CASSQDAPGRANYGYTF.

The rearrangement joins TRBV18 to TRBJ2-7; TRBD1 matches 9 bases. CDR3 length: 16 amino acids. The trim removed 6 bases at V and 5 bases at J, leaving 14 bases unmatched. The germline V gene has CDR1 KGHSH and CDR2 LQKENI. The CDR3 DNA reads TGTGCCAGCTCGCAACCGACCGGGACAGGGTGGAACGAGCAGTACTTC. Protein product: CASSQPTGTGWNEQYF.

The J gene is TRBJ1-6, the V gene TRBV9, with D possibly being TRBD1 (5 bases). The germline gives CDR1 SGDLS, CDR2 YYNGEE. The CDR3 length is 15 residues. The V gene lost 4 bases and the J gene lost 9 bases, with 17 bases spanning the gap. DNA for the CDR3: TGTGCCAGCAGCCCCCTCCCAGGGAGGGGTTCACCCCTCCACTTT. Its translation is CASSPLPGRGSPLHF.

The chain is built from TRBV10-3 and TRBJ2-7; 9 bases match TRBD2. Germline-derived CDR1 and CDR2 are ENHRY and SYGVKD. The V segment lost 10 bases and the J segment 4 bases; nucleotides outside the gene matches: 2. The CDR3 is 11 amino acids. Here the CDR3 reads CASGGAYEQYF. As DNA, the CDR3 is TGTGCCAGCGGGGGGGCATACGAGCAGTACTTC.